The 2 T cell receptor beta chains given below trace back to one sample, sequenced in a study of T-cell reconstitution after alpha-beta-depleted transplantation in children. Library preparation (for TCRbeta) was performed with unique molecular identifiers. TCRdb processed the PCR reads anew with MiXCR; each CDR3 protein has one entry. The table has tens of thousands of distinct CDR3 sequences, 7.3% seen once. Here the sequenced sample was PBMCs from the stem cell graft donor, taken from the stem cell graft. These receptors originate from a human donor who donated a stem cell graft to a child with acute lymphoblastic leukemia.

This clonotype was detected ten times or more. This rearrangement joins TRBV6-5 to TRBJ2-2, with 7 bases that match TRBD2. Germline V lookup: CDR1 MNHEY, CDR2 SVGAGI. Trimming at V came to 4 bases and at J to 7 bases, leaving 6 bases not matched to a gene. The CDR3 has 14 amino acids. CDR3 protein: CASSSSWEGGELFF. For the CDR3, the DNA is TGTGCCAGCAGTTCCTCCTGGGAGGGCGGGGAGCTGTTTTTT.

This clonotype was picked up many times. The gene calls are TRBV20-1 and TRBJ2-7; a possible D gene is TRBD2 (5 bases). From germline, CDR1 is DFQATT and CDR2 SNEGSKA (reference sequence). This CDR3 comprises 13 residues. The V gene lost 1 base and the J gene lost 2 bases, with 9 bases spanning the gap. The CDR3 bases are TGCAGTGCTAGAGCGGGATTCCCCTACGAGCAGTACTTC. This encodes CSARAGFPYEQYF.